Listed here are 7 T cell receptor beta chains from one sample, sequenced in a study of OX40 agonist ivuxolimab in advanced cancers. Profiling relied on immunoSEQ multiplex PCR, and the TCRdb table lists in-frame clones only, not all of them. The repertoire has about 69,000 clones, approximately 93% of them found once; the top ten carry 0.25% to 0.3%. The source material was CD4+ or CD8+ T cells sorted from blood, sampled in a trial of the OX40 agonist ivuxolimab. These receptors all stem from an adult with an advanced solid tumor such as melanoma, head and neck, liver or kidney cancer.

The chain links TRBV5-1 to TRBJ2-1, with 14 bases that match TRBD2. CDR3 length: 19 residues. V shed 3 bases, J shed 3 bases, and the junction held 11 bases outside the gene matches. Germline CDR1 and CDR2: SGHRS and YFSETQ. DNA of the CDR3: TGCGCCAGCAGCTCGGGACTAGCGGGAGTCGATCGAGGCTACAATGAGCAGTTCTTC. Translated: CASSSGLAGVDRGYNEQFF.

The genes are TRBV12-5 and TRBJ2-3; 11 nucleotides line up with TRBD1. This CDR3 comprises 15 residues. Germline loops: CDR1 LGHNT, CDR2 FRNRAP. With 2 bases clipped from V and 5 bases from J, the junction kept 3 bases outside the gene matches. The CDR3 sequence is CASGLMGQGVDTQYF. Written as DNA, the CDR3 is TGTGCTAGTGGTTTGATGGGACAGGGGGTAGATACGCAGTATTTT.

DNA for the CDR3: TGTGCCAGTAGGATGGGACAGGGGCTCCCCTACGAGCAGTACTTC. Its protein product is CASRMGQGLPYEQYF. The chain combines TRBV19 with TRBJ2-7, with 10 bases lining up with TRBD1. CDR3 length equals 15 residues. CDR1 and CDR2 (germline): LNHDA, SQIVND (reference sequence). V lost 6 bases and J lost 2; bases outside the gene matches: 7. Filled out from reference TRBV19 and TRBJ2-7, the complete variable domain reads DGGITQSPKYLFRKEGQNVTLSCEQNLNHDAMYWYRQDPGQGLRLIYYSQIVNDFQKGDIAEGYSVSREKKESFPLTVTSAQKNPTAFYLCASRMGQGLPYEQYFGPGTRLTVT.

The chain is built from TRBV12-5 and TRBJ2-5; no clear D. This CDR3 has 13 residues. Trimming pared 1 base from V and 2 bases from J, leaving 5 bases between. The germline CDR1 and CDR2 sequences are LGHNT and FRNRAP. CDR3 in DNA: TGTGCTAGTGGTTTGGGACTGCAAGAGACCCAGTACTTC. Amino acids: CASGLGLQETQYF.

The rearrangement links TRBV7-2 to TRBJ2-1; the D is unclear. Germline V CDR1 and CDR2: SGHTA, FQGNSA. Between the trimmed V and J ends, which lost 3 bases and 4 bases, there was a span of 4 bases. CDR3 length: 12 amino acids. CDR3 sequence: CASSFSYNEQFF. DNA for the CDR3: TGTGCCAGCAGCTTTAGTTACAATGAGCAGTTCTTC.

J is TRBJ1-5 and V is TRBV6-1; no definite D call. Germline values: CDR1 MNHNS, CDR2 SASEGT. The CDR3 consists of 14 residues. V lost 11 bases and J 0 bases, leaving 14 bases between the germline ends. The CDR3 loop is CAASQRVSNQPQHF. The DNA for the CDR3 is TGTGCCGCAAGCCAACGGGTTAGCAATCAGCCCCAGCATTTT.

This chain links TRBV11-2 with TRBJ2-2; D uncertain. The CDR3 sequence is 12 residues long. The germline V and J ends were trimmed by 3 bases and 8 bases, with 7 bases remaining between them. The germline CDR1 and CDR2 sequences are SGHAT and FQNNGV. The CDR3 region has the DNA TGTGCCAGCAGCTTGATGTCTGGGGAGCTGTTTTTT. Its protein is CASSLMSGELFF. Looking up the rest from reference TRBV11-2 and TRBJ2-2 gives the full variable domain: EAGVAQSPRYKIIEKRQSVAFWCNPISGHATLYWYQQILGQGPKLLIQFQNNGVVDDSQLPKDRFSAERLKGVDSTLKIQPAKLEDSAVYLCASSLMSGELFFGEGSRLTVL.